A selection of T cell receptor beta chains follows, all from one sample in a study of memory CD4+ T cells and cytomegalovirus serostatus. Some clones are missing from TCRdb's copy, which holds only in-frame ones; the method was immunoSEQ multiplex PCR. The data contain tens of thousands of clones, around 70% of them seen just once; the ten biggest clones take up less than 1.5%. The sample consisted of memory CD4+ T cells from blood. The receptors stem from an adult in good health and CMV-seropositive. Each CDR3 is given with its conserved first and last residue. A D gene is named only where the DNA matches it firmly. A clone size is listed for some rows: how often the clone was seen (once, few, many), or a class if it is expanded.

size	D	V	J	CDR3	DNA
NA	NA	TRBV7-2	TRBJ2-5	CASSLVAEETQYF	TGTGCCAGCAGCTTAGTGGCGGAAGAGACCCAGTACTTC
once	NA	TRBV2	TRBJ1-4	CASSESTGGWEKLFF	TGTGCCAGCAGTGAGAGTACGGGGGGTTGGGAAAAACTGTTTTTT
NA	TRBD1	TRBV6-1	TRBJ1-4	CASSAPRTGGEKLFF	TGTGCCAGCAGCGCCCCTAGGACAGGAGGTGAAAAACTGTTTTTT
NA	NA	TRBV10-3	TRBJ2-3	CAIRTTSFPSTDTQYF	TGTGCCATCAGGACTACCAGTTTTCCTAGCACAGATACGCAGTATTTT
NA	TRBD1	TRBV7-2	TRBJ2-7	CASGPRDRASYEQYF	TGTGCCAGCGGGCCGCGCGACAGGGCTTCCTACGAGCAGTACTTC
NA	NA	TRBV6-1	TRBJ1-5	CASSSLGPGNQPQHF	TGTGCCAGCAGTTCCCTTGGACCGGGCAATCAGCCCCAGCATTTT
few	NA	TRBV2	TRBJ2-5	CASSEQTGEETQYF	TGTGCCAGCAGTGAACAGACGGGGGAAGAGACCCAGTACTTC
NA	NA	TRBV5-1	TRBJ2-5	CASSSQGLETQYF	TGCGCCAGCAGCTCGCAGGGGTTGGAGACCCAGTACTTC
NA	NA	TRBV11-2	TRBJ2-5	CASSLDWWGEQETQYF	TGTGCCAGCAGCTTAGATTGGTGGGGCGAGCAAGAGACCCAGTACTTC
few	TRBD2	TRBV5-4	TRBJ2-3	CASSLSAGVNTDTQYF	TGTGCCAGCAGCTTATCCGCGGGGGTTAACACAGATACGCAGTATTTT
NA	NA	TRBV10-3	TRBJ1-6	CAIEAEQGNSPLHF	TGTGCCATCGAAGCAGAACAGGGTAATTCACCCCTCCACTTT
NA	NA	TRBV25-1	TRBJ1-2	CASSVRGWDGYTF	TGTGCCAGCAGTGTTAGAGGCTGGGATGGCTACACCTTC
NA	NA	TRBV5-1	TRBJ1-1	CASSLYGGPNTEAFF	TGCGCCAGCAGCTTGTATGGGGGACCGAACACTGAAGCTTTCTTT
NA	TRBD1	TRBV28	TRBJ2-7	CASSSRGQGENEQYF	TGTGCCAGCAGCTCCCGGGGACAGGGTGAAAACGAGCAGTACTTC
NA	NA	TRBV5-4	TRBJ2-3	CASSLATDTDTQYF	TGTGCCAGCAGCTTGGCCACGGACACAGATACGCAGTATTTT
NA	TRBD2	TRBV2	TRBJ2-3	CASSEFPLAAAQHTDTQYF	TGTGCCAGCAGTGAATTCCCGCTAGCGGCAGCCCAACACACAGATACGCAGTATTTT